This T cell receptor (beta chain) is from a study of Ad26.COV2.S vaccination and SARS-CoV-2 variants (dated by TCRdb to about 2021). Regarding the research as a whole: TCRbeta repertoire sequencing served as the tool for gauging how specific and how broad the SARS-CoV-2-reactive T cell receptors were following Ad26.COV2.S vaccination. The TCR-sequenced set comprised roughly 30 samples: some 19 Ad26.COV2.S vaccine recipients, 5 placebo recipients and 8 SARS-CoV-2 convalescent individuals. The paper as a whole reports these results and caveats: Spike-specific TCR breadth was higher in Ad26.COV2.S recipients than in placebo recipients (P = 0.0014). The authors noted that total T cell responses may have been underestimated by the TCR breadth and depth analyses. After vaccination, spike-specific CD8+ and CD4+ T cell responses were reported to show substantial breadth. Non-spike TCR breadth was comparable between vaccine and placebo recipients, consistent with the vaccine containing only spike.

This sample's time point label indicates: individuals recovered from natural SARS-CoV-2 infection. Trimming leaves V shorter by 4 bases and J shorter by 2 bases, with the junction holding 5 bases beyond the gene matches. The CDR3 numbers 17 residues from cysteine through phenylalanine. Only the CDR3 DNA stays, 51 bases, in frame from base 1. From a lookup of the germline V gene, CDR1 and CDR2 are SGHRS and YFSETQ. The immunoSEQ Assay was the method used to sequence TCRbeta CDR3 regions. After extraction, genomic DNA underwent amplification by bias-controlled multiplex PCR, followed by high-throughput sequencing. The paper's processing steps were these. To quantify the absolute abundance of each unique TCRbeta CDR3 region, sequences were collapsed and filtered. T cell fraction was estimated by normalizing TCRbeta template counts to usable DNA, which was measured by amplifying reference genes present in all nucleated cells. Repertoire TCRs were annotated as SARS-CoV-2-specific when V gene, CDR3 amino acid sequence and J gene were exactly matched to a known reactive TCR set. The reference SARS-CoV-2 TCR set was obtained from MIRA and was filtered for enrichment in COVID-19-positive ImmuneCODE repertoires, whereby public or cross-reactive TCRs were removed. Drawing on the MIRA antigens, annotated TCRs were analysed further at the level of specific ORF or position within ORF. Breadth was defined as annotated unique rearrangements over total unique productive rearrangements; depth was the summed frequency of those rearrangements. Group comparisons of TCR breadth used two-sided Wilcoxon rank-sum tests. The table was pulled from immuneACCESS by TCRdb, which kept in-frame rearrangements only. Such tables lose some clones; where checked, under half of the loss comes from unresolved V genes, and the rest has no known cause. The DNA gave D and trimming, while V, J and clone size come from that table. In all, the sample holds some 190,000 clones, and 87% of those were seen once. The ten biggest clones cover approximately 6% of the sample.

Points on this clone: The clone's antigen remains unknown. No much larger clone exists at a distance of one base, and base qualities are not known.

The sequence was obtained from a human donor who had recovered from COVID-19. This specimen consisted of peripheral blood, obtained after recovery from COVID-19. The chain was built from TRBV5-1 and TRBJ2-3, and 15 bases in between align with TRBD2. The CDR3 region: CASSPRTSGGVTDTQYF. The DNA sequence is given as TGCGCCAGCAGCCCTAGGACTAGCGGGGGGGTCACAGATACGCAGTATTTT.